This T cell receptor beta chain was sequenced during a study of human T cells and chemical hapten exposure. Background on the study: Across its roughly 23 weeks, the study gave patients weekly diphenylcyclopropenone doses to the scalp.

Time point reported: pre-sensitization, week 0. Treatment defined: therapeutic diphenylcyclopropenone sensitization with weekly scalp DPC. There are many counts of this clonotype. TCRdb reprocessed the RACE reads via MiXCR and lists one record per CDR3 protein. The sample has 55,000 to 75,000 distinct CDR3 sequences, around 7% seen once. Trimming cost V 3 bases and J 2 bases, with 10 bases left between them. Germline CDR1 is SQVTM and CDR2 is ANQGSEA. This CDR3 is built from 13 residues. This TCR was recovered from a woman aged 25 to 45 with alopecia areata. Some clones in this sample may be carry-over from other donors' samples. Sample: whole blood, taken in connection with sensitization to the hapten diphenylcyclopropenone (DPC). This chain joins TRBV29-1 and TRBJ2-5; perhaps D is TRBD1 or TRBD2 (6 bases each). CDR3 region: CSVDGGGQETQYF. DNA of the CDR3: TGCAGCGTTGATGGAGGGGGGCAAGAGACCCAGTACTTC.